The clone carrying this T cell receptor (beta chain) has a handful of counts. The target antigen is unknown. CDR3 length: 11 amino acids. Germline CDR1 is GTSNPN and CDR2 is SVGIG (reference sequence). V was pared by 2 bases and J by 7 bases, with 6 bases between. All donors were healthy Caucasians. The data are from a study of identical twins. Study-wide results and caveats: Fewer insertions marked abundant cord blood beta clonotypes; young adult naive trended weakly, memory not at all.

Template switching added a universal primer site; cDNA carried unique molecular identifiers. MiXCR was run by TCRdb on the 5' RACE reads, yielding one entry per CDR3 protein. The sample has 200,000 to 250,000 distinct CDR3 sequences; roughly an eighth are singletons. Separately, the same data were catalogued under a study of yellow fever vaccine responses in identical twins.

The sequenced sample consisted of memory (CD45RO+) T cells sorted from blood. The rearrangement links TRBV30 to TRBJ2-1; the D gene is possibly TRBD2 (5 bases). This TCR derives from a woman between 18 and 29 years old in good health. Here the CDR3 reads CAWSRGNEQFF. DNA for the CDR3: TGTGCCTGGAGTCGAGGGAATGAGCAGTTCTTC.